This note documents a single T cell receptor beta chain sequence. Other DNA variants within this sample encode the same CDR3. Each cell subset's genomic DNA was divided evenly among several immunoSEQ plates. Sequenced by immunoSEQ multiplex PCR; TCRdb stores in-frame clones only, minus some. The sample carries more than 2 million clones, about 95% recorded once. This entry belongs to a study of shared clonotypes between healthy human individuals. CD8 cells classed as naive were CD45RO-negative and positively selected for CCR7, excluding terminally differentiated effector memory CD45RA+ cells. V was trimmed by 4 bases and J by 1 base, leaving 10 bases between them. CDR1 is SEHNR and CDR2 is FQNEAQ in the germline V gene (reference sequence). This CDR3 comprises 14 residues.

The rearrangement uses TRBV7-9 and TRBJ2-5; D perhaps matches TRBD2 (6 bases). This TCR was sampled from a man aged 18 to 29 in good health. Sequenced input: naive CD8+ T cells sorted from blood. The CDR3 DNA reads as TGTGCCAGCAGCTCCGGACTAAGCCAAGAGACCCAGTACTTC. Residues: CASSSGLSQETQYF.